One sample yielded the 9 T cell receptor beta chains listed below, sequenced in a study of human T cells and chemical hapten exposure. The time point was: patch test 1, 2 weeks after DPC sensitization. The treatment was: therapeutic diphenylcyclopropenone sensitization with weekly scalp DPC. TCRdb analysed the RACE reads with MiXCR anew, one entry per CDR3 protein. The data show around 71,000 distinct CDR3 sequences, approximately 9.4% seen once. Specimen: whole blood, collected in connection with sensitization to the hapten diphenylcyclopropenone (DPC). Receptors originate from a woman aged 40 to 49 with alopecia areata. Some clones in this sample may be carry-over from other donors' samples.

This clonotype occurred a few times. The chain uses TRBV11-2 and TRBJ2-1; D possibly matches TRBD1 or TRBD2 (5 bases each). The CDR3 is 14 amino acids. The germline CDR1 and CDR2 sequences are SGHAT and FQNNGV. V was shortened by 4 bases and J by 5 bases, with 12 bases between the two germline ends. The CDR3: CASSSRDRHNEQFF. DNA for the CDR3: TGTGCCAGCAGCTCCCGGGACCGGCACAATGAGCAGTTCTTC.

The chain uses TRBV29-1 and TRBJ2-1; possibly TRBD2 for D (5 bases). V lost 7 bases and J lost 7, with 14 bases in between. The CDR3 spans 12 residues. Germline values: CDR1 SQVTM, CDR2 ANQGSEA. The CDR3 region is CSGRWSLNEQFF. As DNA, the CDR3 is TGCAGCGGGAGGTGGTCCCTAAATGAGCAGTTCTTC.

The V gene is TRBV7-2, the J gene TRBJ2-7; D ambiguous. The CDR3 is 12 amino acids. Germline V CDR1 and CDR2: SGHTA, FQGNSA. V lost 9 bases and J lost 1, with 10 bases in between. The CDR3, as DNA: TGTGCCAGTGGGGTGGAATCCTACGAGCAGTACTTC. Its translation: CASGVESYEQYF. Variable domain in full (rest from reference TRBV7-2 and TRBJ2-7): GAGVSQSPSNKVTEKGKDVELRCDPISGHTALYWYRQSLGQGLEFLIYFQGNSAPDKSGLPSDRFSAERTGGSVSTLTIQRTQQEDSAVYLCASGVESYEQYFGPGTRLTVT.

The rearrangement links TRBV9 to TRBJ2-5, with a possible D match to TRBD2 (7 bases). CDR3 length equals 15 residues. Per germline, CDR1 SGDLS and CDR2 YYNGEE. Trimming took 0 bases from V and 3 from J, leaving 12 bases between them. CDR3 sequence: CASSVAGGPEETQYF. CDR3 bases: TGTGCCAGCAGCGTAGCCGGGGGGCCGGAAGAGACCCAGTACTTC.

This clonotype was seen at least ten times. This chain connects TRBV11-3 to TRBJ2-2; TRBD1 aligns across 11 bases. This CDR3 is 15 amino acids long. V trimming: 6 bases; J trimming: 5 bases; junction bases outside the gene matches: 5. Germline CDR1 reads SGHNT; CDR2 reads YENEEA. The CDR3 DNA sequence: TGTGCCAGCAGTTCCGGGACAGGGGGGACCGGGGAGCTGTTTTTT. Translated, it gives CASSSGTGGTGELFF.

The chain couples TRBV4-3 to TRBJ2-3; TRBD1 aligns across 7 bases. The CDR3 has 15 amino acids. Germline V gene data show CDR1 as LGHNA and CDR2 as YSLEER. V lost 4 bases to trimming and J lost 6 bases; unmatched junction nucleotides: 10. The CDR3 reads CASSRTGEQVDTQYF. CDR3 in DNA: TGCGCCAGCAGCCGAACAGGGGAGCAAGTTGATACGCAGTATTTT.

This clonotype was found a few times. J is TRBJ1-5 and V is TRBV2; 7 bases are shared with TRBD1. The germline CDR1 and CDR2 sequences are SNHLY and FYNNEI. Trimming cost V 4 bases and J 0 bases; bases outside gene matches: 3. The CDR3 is made up of 15 amino acids. In nucleotides, the CDR3 is TGTGCCAGCAGTGGGGACAGTGGTAGCAATCAGCCCCAGCATTTT. This encodes CASSGDSGSNQPQHF.

This clonotype was detected ten times or more. This sequence joins TRBV7-9 and TRBJ2-7; 12 bases match TRBD1. This CDR3 comprises 15 residues. CDR1 is SEHNR and CDR2 is FQNEAQ in the germline V gene (reference sequence). V lost 5 bases, J lost 4 bases, and 6 bases stayed unmatched. CDR3 amino acids: CASSPGTGGAYEQYF. CDR3 sequence (DNA): TGTGCCAGCAGCCCCGGGACAGGGGGCGCGTACGAGCAGTACTTC.

This clonotype appeared many times. The genes are TRBV20-1 and TRBJ1-2; possibly TRBD1 for D (5 bases). CDR3 length equals 13 residues. CDR1 and CDR2 (germline): DFQATT, SNEGSKA (reference sequence). The DNA for the CDR3 is TGCAGCGCCTCGAGGGGAAACCTCTATGGCTACACCTTC. Its protein is CSASRGNLYGYTF.